Presented here are 23 T cell receptor beta chains from one specimen sequenced in a study of shared clonotypes between healthy human individuals (dated by TCRdb to 2019 to 2021). The method was the immunoSEQ multiplex PCR assay. TCRdb mirrors the immuneACCESS table, restricted to in-frame sequences. Some clones are absent from its copies; in checked studies, under half trace to an unresolved V gene, and the reason for the others is unknown. The sample data list a few million clones, and over 85% of these were observed just once. The ten largest clonotypes hold around 1.7% of the sample. CD8 naive samples were obtained by positive selection for CCR7 among CD45RO-negative cells, yielding a CD45RA+CCR7+ population from which TemRA cells were excluded. The sequenced material came from naive CD8+ T cells from PBMCs. This sample's cell subset or site label indicates: CD45RA+CCR7+. These receptors were taken from a man aged 18 to 30 in good health. Some clones in this sample may be carry-over from other donors' samples.

The V and J genes are TRBV29-1 and TRBJ2-7, with D hard to call. Deletions cut 1 base from V and 6 bases from J, with 13 bases between. The CDR3 spans 13 residues. Germline V lookup: CDR1 SQVTM, CDR2 ANQGSEA. Written as DNA, the CDR3 is TGCAGCGTTGAAGGTTGGGTCCCTTCCGAGCAGTACTTC. This codes for CSVEGWVPSEQYF.

This chain uses TRBV18 with TRBJ2-7; 7 nucleotides align to TRBD2. Germline CDR1 KGHSH, CDR2 LQKENI. V shed 4 bases and J 2 bases; nucleotides not matched to a gene: 14. This CDR3 has 17 residues. The chain's CDR3 is CASSRERAGEGTYEQYF. The CDR3 DNA is TGTGCCAGCTCACGGGAAAGGGCGGGAGAAGGGACCTACGAGCAGTACTTC.

The chain couples TRBV29-1 to TRBJ2-2; maybe TRBD1 (7 bases). The germline V and J ends were trimmed by 5 bases and 4 bases, with 17 bases remaining between them. The CDR3 has 15 residues. Germline loops: CDR1 SQVTM, CDR2 ANQGSEA. CDR3 residues: CSVWGDRSGTGELFF. CDR3 in DNA: TGCAGCGTTTGGGGGGACAGATCGGGCACCGGGGAGCTGTTTTTT.

This chain uses TRBV6-1 with TRBJ1-4, with D unclear. CDR3 length: 15 amino acids. Germline-derived CDR1 and CDR2 are MNHNS and SASEGT. Trimming took off 5 bases at V and 0 bases at J, with 10 bases between the two ends. This chain's CDR3 is CASSIGRATNEKLFF. CDR3 sequence (DNA): TGTGCCAGCAGTATAGGACGGGCAACTAATGAAAAACTGTTTTTT.

The chain combines TRBV4-1 with TRBJ1-3; possibly TRBD1 for D (6 bases). Trimming removed 8 bases at V and 0 bases at J, with 14 bases between. The CDR3 runs 15 residues. Germline V gives CDR1 MGHRA, CDR2 YSYEKL. CDR3 bases: TGCGCCAGCTCCCAGGGGACTTACTCTGGAAACACCATATATTTT. Protein: CASSQGTYSGNTIYF.

The chain employs TRBV28 and TRBJ1-2, with 7 bases fitting TRBD1. In germline, CDR1 is MDHEN, CDR2 SYDVKM. Trimming cost V 2 bases and J 4 bases; bases outside gene matches: 13. The CDR3 has 17 residues. This CDR3 is CASSLRVLGTDFYGYTF. In DNA, the CDR3 is TGTGCCAGCAGTTTACGGGTCCTTGGGACAGACTTCTATGGCTACACCTTC.

V gene TRBV18 combines with J gene TRBJ1-1; D is possibly TRBD1 (6 bases). The CDR3 consists of 14 residues. With 5 bases removed from V and 5 bases from J, the gap between germline ends came to 15 bases. CDR1 is KGHSH, CDR2 LQKENI, per germline. CDR3 residues: CASSSLRGDTEAFF. The CDR3 nucleotides read TGTGCCAGCTCATCACTCAGGGGAGATACTGAAGCTTTCTTT.

The V gene is TRBV2, the J gene TRBJ2-2; TRBD1 might be the D (5 bases). Trimming stripped 1 base from V and 6 bases from J, with 12 bases between. CDR1 and CDR2 (germline): SNHLY, FYNNEI. The CDR3 covers 15 residues. The DNA for the CDR3 is TGTGCCAGCAGTGAAGGCGTCAGGGTCTCCGGGGAGCTGTTTTTT. Translation: CASSEGVRVSGELFF.

The chain employs TRBV5-3 and TRBJ2-5; tentatively, D is TRBD1 (8 bases). TRBV5-3 is an ORF for which the function is uncertain. This CDR3 has 16 amino acids. Trimming stripped 4 bases from V and 7 bases from J, with 23 bases between. In DNA, the CDR3 is TGTGCCAGAAGCCCGCCAGGGGGCGCGGGGAGGGGGACCCAGTACTTC. It yields the protein CARSPPGGAGRGTQYF.

This clone was observed a single time. The gene calls are TRBV28 and TRBJ2-3; 7 bases are a match to TRBD1. The V and J ends lost 2 bases and 6 bases, in that order; junction bases with no gene match: 11. This CDR3 comprises 16 residues. Germline CDR1 reads MDHEN; CDR2 reads SYDVKM. The CDR3 here is CASSLRGRRAADTQYF. The CDR3 DNA reads as TGTGCCAGCAGTTTAAGGGGGCGCAGGGCCGCGGATACGCAGTATTTT.

The chain uses TRBV19 and TRBJ2-7, with 11 positions matching TRBD2. V was clipped by 5 bases and J by 3 bases; unmatched bases: 6. Germline assignment: CDR1 LNHDA and CDR2 SQIVND (reference sequence). This CDR3 is 15 amino acids long. As DNA, the CDR3 is TGTGCCAGTAGTGTCCGGACTAGCGGGCTCTACGAGCAGTACTTC. Amino acid sequence: CASSVRTSGLYEQYF.

Concerning this clone itself: Different DNA sequences within this sample yield the same CDR3. The chain carries TRBV5-1 and TRBJ2-7; D gene ambiguous. This CDR3 contains 14 residues. Germline V CDR1 and CDR2: SGHRS, YFSETQ. Trimming left V 0 bases short and J 0 bases short, with 7 bases between. CDR3 nucleotides: TGCGCCAGCAGCTTGGCCGGCGGCTCCTACGAGCAGTACTTC. It encodes CASSLAGGSYEQYF. The full variable domain, completed using reference TRBV5-1 and TRBJ2-7, is KAGVTQTPRYLIKTRGQQVTLSCSPISGHRSVSWYQQTPGQGLQFLFEYFSETQRNKGNFPGRFSGRQFSNSRSEMNVSTLELGDSALYLCASSLAGGSYEQYFGPGTRLTVT.

The J gene is TRBJ2-3, the V gene TRBV28; 7 bases agree with TRBD1. The trim removed 2 bases at V and 6 bases at J, leaving 8 bases unmatched. The CDR3 runs to 15 residues. The germline V gene encodes CDR1 MDHEN and CDR2 SYDVKM. The CDR3 coding sequence is TGTGCCAGCAGTTTAGGACAGGCCCACCGGGATACGCAGTATTTT. Its protein is CASSLGQAHRDTQYF.

The chain has TRBV28 and TRBJ2-3; 7 nucleotides match TRBD1. With 5 bases clipped from V and 2 bases from J, the junction kept 7 bases outside the gene matches. The V gene's germline CDR1 is MDHEN and CDR2 SYDVKM. This CDR3 has 15 amino acids. This chain's CDR3 is CASSRTGDHTDTQYF. The CDR3 coding sequence is TGTGCCAGCAGTCGCACAGGGGACCACACAGATACGCAGTATTTT.

The chain carries TRBV2 and TRBJ2-3; 10 positions match TRBD1. This CDR3 has 16 amino acids. Germline assignment: CDR1 SNHLY and CDR2 FYNNEI. V shed 8 bases, J shed 0 bases, and the junction held 8 bases outside the gene matches. CDR3 in DNA: TGTGCCAGCGAACCGGGACAGGGGAGAAGCACAGATACGCAGTATTTT. Amino acid sequence: CASEPGQGRSTDTQYF.

The rearrangement uses TRBV27 and TRBJ2-3; TRBD1 might be the D (6 bases). V dropped 2 bases and J dropped 0 bases, with 15 bases sitting between them. The CDR3 has 17 amino acids. CDR1 MNHEY and CDR2 SMNVEV come from the germline V gene (reference sequence). CDR3 sequence: CASSLTPGTTSTDTQYF. The CDR3 DNA reads as TGTGCCAGCAGTTTAACCCCCGGGACAACTAGCACAGATACGCAGTATTTT.

This sequence joins TRBV6-5 and TRBJ2-2, with 8 nucleotides matching TRBD1. There are 14 residues in the CDR3. CDR1 and CDR2 from the germline V gene are MNHEY and SVGAGI. J gave up 7 bases and V 7 bases, and 8 bases lay outside the gene matches. CDR3 loop: CASTGGEYGGELFF. DNA for the CDR3: TGTGCCAGCACAGGGGGCGAATATGGCGGGGAGCTGTTTTTT.

This chain uses TRBV18 with TRBJ1-4, with TRBD1 as a possible D gene (5 bases). The length of the CDR3 is 16 residues. The V end lost 3 bases, the J end lost 4 bases, and 15 bases lay between the germline ends. Germline V gene lookup returns CDR1 KGHSH and CDR2 LQKENI. The CDR3 sequence is CASSPSGTLDNEKLFF. CDR3 DNA: TGTGCCAGCTCACCCTCCGGGACCTTAGATAATGAAAAACTGTTTTTT.

The V gene is TRBV13, the J gene TRBJ2-7, with D uncertain. Trimming left V 8 bases short and J 1 base short, with 12 bases between. CDR1 and CDR2 (germline): PRHDT, FYEKMQ (reference sequence). This CDR3 is built from 13 residues. The CDR3: CASRILDSYEQYF. CDR3 bases: TGTGCCAGCCGCATATTGGATTCCTACGAGCAGTACTTC.

This chain joins TRBV7-3 and TRBJ1-1, with no clear D. V was clipped by 2 bases and J by 1 base, with 8 bases between them. This CDR3 comprises 14 residues. Germline V gene lookup returns CDR1 SGHTA and CDR2 FQGTGA. The CDR3 DNA is TGTGCCAGCAGCTTAGAGGCGGGGAACACTGAAGCTTTCTTT. It specifies CASSLEAGNTEAFF.

The genes are TRBV12-2 and TRBJ2-5; the listed D gene, TRBD1, was not tested against the DNA. TRBV12-2 is a pseudogene segment. This CDR3 has 17 amino acids. CDR3 protein: CASRLTRTQVFQETQYF. In DNA form, the CDR3 reads TGTGCAAGTCGCTTAACGCGGACACAGGTGTTCCAAGAGACCCAGTACTTC.

This clone was recorded once. The V and J genes are TRBV7-6 and TRBJ1-6, with 10 bases identical to TRBD1. From germline, CDR1 is SGHVS and CDR2 FNYEAQ. J was trimmed by 8 bases and V by 2 bases; bases with no gene match: 3. The CDR3 totals 15 residues. For the CDR3, the DNA is TGTGCCAGCAGCTTAATGGGGACAGGGGATTCACCCCTCCACTTT. It yields the protein CASSLMGTGDSPLHF.

The rearrangement links TRBV6-1 to TRBJ2-1; 13 positions agree with TRBD2. This CDR3 is 14 amino acids long. V gave up 6 bases and J gave up 10 bases; unmatched junction bases: 6. Germline CDR1 MNHNS, CDR2 SASEGT. In DNA form, the CDR3 reads TGTGCCAGCAGGGGGACTAGCGGGATCCTAGAGCAGTTCTTC. This sequence encodes CASRGTSGILEQFF.